The 27 T cell receptor beta chains below were found in one sample sequenced in a study of beta chain features in type 1 diabetes. Whole-study findings and limits: Patients with Type 1 diabetes showed moderately but significantly shorter TCRB CDR3s in all four CD4+ subsets.

All of the isolated RNA was reverse transcribed, so expressed TCRB transcripts were sequenced. Method: immunoSEQ multiplex PCR; TCRdb's copy keeps in-frame clones and lacks some. The sample consists of a few hundred thousand clones, roughly 13% of them appearing once. Their target antigens are unknown. Sequenced material: naive CD4+ T cells from blood. The receptors come from a woman between 18 and 29 years old with type 1 diabetes.

This clone was observed a handful of times. The rearrangement links TRBV7-9 to TRBJ1-1, with TRBD1 matching over 7 bases. J gave up 1 base and V 1 base, and 3 bases lay outside the gene matches. The V gene's germline CDR1 is SEHNR and CDR2 FQNEAQ (reference sequence). The CDR3 sequence is 15 residues long. The CDR3 DNA is TGTGCCAGCAGCTTAGGTTGGGACAGGAACACTGAAGCTTTCTTT. Translating it yields CASSLGWDRNTEAFF. Full variable domain (outside the CDR3, taken from reference TRBV7-9 and TRBJ1-1): DTGVSQNPRHKITKRGQNVTFRCDPISEHNRLYWYRQTLGQGPEFLTYFQNEAQLEKSRLLSDRFSAERPKGSFSTLEIQRTEQGDSAMYLCASSLGWDRNTEAFFGQGTRLTVV.

There are a few counts of this clone. The V gene is TRBV7-2, the J gene TRBJ2-3, with TRBD1 identical over 7 bases. This CDR3 spans 14 amino acids. Trimming removed 4 bases from V and 3 bases from J; junction bases left unmatched: 4. Germline-derived CDR1 and CDR2 are SGHTA and FQGNSA. The CDR3 coding sequence is TGTGCCAGCAGCTCACAGGGGTTGACAGATACGCAGTATTTT. Its translation: CASSSQGLTDTQYF.

The V call is TRBV15, the J call TRBJ2-7; D is possibly TRBD2 (6 bases). In germline, CDR1 is LNHNV, CDR2 YYDKDF (reference sequence). The germline V and J ends were trimmed by 0 bases and 3 bases, with 9 bases remaining between them. The CDR3 loop spans 14 amino acids. CDR3 sequence (DNA): TGTGCCACCAGCAGAGATTGGGGGGTCTACGAGCAGTACTTC. This codes for CATSRDWGVYEQYF.

This clone was counted between two and nine times. The chain employs TRBV28 and TRBJ2-2, with TRBD1 matching over 7 bases. Trimming cost V 8 bases and J 0 bases; bases outside gene matches: 3. This CDR3 region has 14 residues. Germline CDR1 MDHEN, CDR2 SYDVKM. CDR3 protein: CASRGQTNTGELFF. The CDR3 coding sequence is TGTGCCAGCCGGGGACAGACGAACACCGGGGAGCTGTTTTTT.

This clone was seen more than once but under ten times. The V gene is TRBV2, the J gene TRBJ2-7, with D hard to call. This CDR3 contains 13 residues. The V and J ends lost 2 bases and 0 bases respectively, with 5 bases between them. From germline, CDR1 is SNHLY and CDR2 FYNNEI. CDR3 bases: TGTGCCAGCAGTGAACCGGGCTCCTACGAGCAGTACTTC. This sequence encodes CASSEPGSYEQYF.

Only a few counts were recorded for this clone. The chain employs TRBV20-1 and TRBJ2-4; D is unresolved. Germline CDR1 DFQATT, CDR2 SNEGSKA (reference sequence). The CDR3 is 11 amino acids. V was pared by 5 bases and J by 7 bases, with 9 bases between. Written as DNA, the CDR3 is TGCAGTGCTGAGCCTAGGAACATTCAGTACTTC. Translating it yields CSAEPRNIQYF.

This clone was observed a few times. This chain joins TRBV5-4 and TRBJ2-5; the match to TRBD2 covers 10 bases. V dropped 0 bases and J dropped 5; count of bases not matched to a gene: 7. The CDR3 runs to 16 residues. In germline, CDR1 is SGHNT, CDR2 YYREEE (reference sequence). In DNA, the CDR3 is TGTGCCAGCAGCTTGGAGGTAGCGGGGGGCGGGGAGACCCAGTACTTC. It encodes CASSLEVAGGGETQYF.

This clone was picked up a small number of times. CDR3 residues: CASTSTGGYYGYTF. The CDR3 coding sequence is TGTGCCAGCACCTCAACAGGGGGCTACTATGGCTACACCTTC. The chain is built from TRBV5-4 and TRBJ1-2; TRBD1 aligns across 9 bases. The V gene end was trimmed by 6 bases and the J gene end by 3 bases; junction bases not matched to a gene: 6. The CDR3 is 14 residues long. CDR1 is SGHNT and CDR2 is YYREEE in the germline V gene (reference sequence).

A word on this clone: No conserved phenylalanine or tryptophan is present at the end of the CDR3, so a read error is the likely explanation. Because the CDR3's place on the DNA is in doubt, the DNA is left out and the CDR3 is given as listed by TCRdb. The rearrangement links TRBV29-1 to TRBJ2-3; TRBD1, the table's D call, was not compared with the DNA. The CDR3 totals 11 residues, both ends included. CDR1 is SQVTM, CDR2 ANQGSEA, per germline. The CDR3 is CSVEWKDRGLL.

The chain employs TRBV7-9 and TRBJ2-3; 8 positions match TRBD2. With 11 bases clipped from V and 1 base from J, the junction kept 11 bases outside the gene matches. The germline CDR1 and CDR2 sequences are SEHNR and FQNEAQ (reference sequence). This CDR3 is 15 amino acids long. CDR3 amino acids: CAGSPRRGGTDTQYF. In nucleotides, the CDR3 is TGTGCCGGCTCGCCCCGGCGGGGGGGCACAGATACGCAGTATTTT. Using reference TRBV7-9 and TRBJ2-3 for the parts outside the CDR3, the full variable domain is DTGVSQNPRHKITKRGQNVTFRCDPISEHNRLYWYRQTLGQGPEFLTYFQNEAQLEKSRLLSDRFSAERPKGSFSTLEIQRTEQGDSAMYLCAGSPRRGGTDTQYFGPGTRLTVL.

In this sample, this clone turned up a few times. The rearrangement uses TRBV4-3 and TRBJ1-1, with D uncertain. The V gene's germline CDR1 is LGHNA and CDR2 YSLEER. Trimming removed 3 bases at V and 1 base at J, with 12 bases between. The CDR3 has 15 amino acids. The DNA for the CDR3 is TGCGCCAGCAGCCAGAGACACGGATCGAACACTGAAGCTTTCTTT. As protein: CASSQRHGSNTEAFF.

This chain joins TRBV9 and TRBJ2-7, with TRBD2 matching 8 bases. CDR1 is SGDLS and CDR2 is YYNGEE in the germline V gene. Trimming removed 0 bases from V and 4 bases from J; junction bases left unmatched: 6. The CDR3 runs to 15 residues. As DNA, the CDR3 is TGTGCCAGCAGCGTAGAAGGACTAGCCGGATACGAGCAGTACTTC. Its translation: CASSVEGLAGYEQYF.

This clone was observed a handful of times. The DNA of the CDR3 is TGCGCCAGCAGCTGGGGGGGGACTGAAGCTTTCTTT. This gives the protein CASSWGGTEAFF. J is TRBJ1-1 and V is TRBV5-1, with D perhaps TRBD1 (5 bases). Germline CDR1 and CDR2: SGHRS and YFSETQ. V was pared by 3 bases and J by 5 bases, with 8 bases between. The CDR3 length is 12 residues.

This clone was counted only a few times. The J gene is TRBJ1-5, the V gene TRBV7-9; 10 bases agree with TRBD1. The CDR3 is 15 amino acids. Germline-derived CDR1 and CDR2 are SEHNR and FQNEAQ (reference sequence). J gave up 2 bases and V 5 bases, and 3 bases lay outside the gene matches. The CDR3 nucleotides are TGTGCCAGCAGCGCCGGGACAGGGGGCAATCAGCCCCAGCATTTT. Encoded protein: CASSAGTGGNQPQHF.

The chain has TRBV27 and TRBJ2-6; the D is unclear. CDR1 and CDR2 from the germline V gene are MNHEY and SMNVEV (reference sequence). V shed 3 bases and J shed 0 bases, with 9 bases lying between them. The CDR3 has 16 residues. In DNA form, the CDR3 reads TGTGCCAGCAGTTTCCGATCGAGCTCTGGGGCCAACGTCCTGACTTTC. As protein: CASSFRSSSGANVLTF.

A few counts support this clone. The chain couples TRBV9 to TRBJ1-1; 9 bases match TRBD1. Germline lookup yields CDR1 SGDLS and CDR2 YYNGEE. V gave up 2 bases and J gave up 4 bases; unmatched junction bases: 3. There are 14 residues in the CDR3. CDR3 in DNA: TGTGCCAGCAGCGTGACAGGGGGGGGCACTGAAGCTTTCTTT. It encodes CASSVTGGGTEAFF.

V gene TRBV28 combines with J gene TRBJ2-1; 8 bases are shared with TRBD1. The germline V gene has CDR1 MDHEN and CDR2 SYDVKM. V shed 5 bases, J shed 0 bases, and the junction held 3 bases outside the gene matches. This CDR3 spans 15 amino acids. DNA for the CDR3: TGTGCCAGCAGTCGGACAGGGAGCTCCTACAATGAGCAGTTCTTC. It yields the protein CASSRTGSSYNEQFF.

V usage is TRBV11-2 and J usage is TRBJ2-1; weak D call: TRBD1 (5 bases). Trimming shortened V by 5 bases and J by 1 base, and 12 bases separated the two germline ends. The CDR3 loop spans 15 amino acids. The germline gives CDR1 SGHAT, CDR2 FQNNGV. Here the CDR3 DNA reads TGTGCCAGCAGCCACCCAGGGTCGTCCTACAATGAGCAGTTCTTC. Its protein product is CASSHPGSSYNEQFF. Drawing the rest from reference TRBV11-2 and TRBJ2-1, the complete variable domain is EAGVAQSPRYKIIEKRQSVAFWCNPISGHATLYWYQQILGQGPKLLIQFQNNGVVDDSQLPKDRFSAERLKGVDSTLKIQPAKLEDSAVYLCASSHPGSSYNEQFFGPGTRLTVL.

This clone was seen only a few times. The gene calls are TRBV7-2 and TRBJ2-1; tentative D call: TRBD2 (7 bases). The CDR3 loop spans 14 amino acids. V lost 1 base and J lost 9, with 13 bases in between. Germline V gene lookup returns CDR1 SGHTA and CDR2 FQGNSA. CDR3 coding DNA: TGTGCCAGCAGCTTAGTAGGGGGGGCGGGTGAGCAGTTCTTC. The encoded protein is CASSLVGGAGEQFF.

The chain carries TRBV28 and TRBJ2-3; 10 bases align to TRBD2. The CDR3 has 16 residues. The V and J ends lost 1 base and 6 bases, in that order; junction bases with no gene match: 7. Per germline, CDR1 MDHEN and CDR2 SYDVKM. The CDR3 loop reads CASSLFVLAGADTQYF. The CDR3 coding sequence is TGTGCCAGCAGTTTATTCGTCCTAGCGGGAGCGGATACGCAGTATTTT. Drawing the rest from reference TRBV28 and TRBJ2-3, the complete variable domain is DVKVTQSSRYLVKRTGEKVFLECVQDMDHENMFWYRQDPGLGLRLIYFSYDVKMKEKGDIPEGYSVSREKKERFSLILESASTNQTSMYLCASSLFVLAGADTQYFGPGTRLTVL.

V is TRBV30 and J is TRBJ1-5; D may be TRBD1 (6 bases). Trimming removed 1 base from V and 7 bases from J, with 14 bases in between. The CDR3 covers 14 residues. Germline CDR1 and CDR2: GTSNPN and SVGIG (reference sequence). The CDR3 nucleotides read TGTGCCTGGAGTGGAGGACAGTGGGGGCAGCCCCAGCATTTT. Its translation is CAWSGGQWGQPQHF.

J is TRBJ2-7 and V is TRBV29-1; possibly TRBD1 for D (6 bases). CDR1 and CDR2 from the germline V gene are SQVTM and ANQGSEA. The ends were cut back, 0 bases at V and 0 bases at J, with 9 bases in the middle. The CDR3 consists of 14 residues. CDR3 coding DNA: TGCAGCGTTGAAGATAGGACAGCCTCCTACGAGCAGTACTTC. Protein sequence: CSVEDRTASYEQYF.

The gene calls are TRBV28 and TRBJ2-7; 7 bases are a match to TRBD1. This CDR3 is built from 18 residues. Germline V CDR1 and CDR2: MDHEN, SYDVKM. With V trimmed by 3 bases and J by 0 bases, 14 bases remained unmatched. The CDR3 DNA follows: TGTGCCAGCAGTTTTTTCGATCCGGGACAGCGAGTCTCCTACGAGCAGTACTTC. It encodes CASSFFDPGQRVSYEQYF.

This clone turned up a few times. The chain carries TRBV6-5 and TRBJ2-7, with D tentatively TRBD1 (5 bases). V was clipped by 0 bases and J by 2 bases, with 11 bases between them. The CDR3 totals 15 residues. Germline V gives CDR1 MNHEY, CDR2 SVGAGI. CDR3 coding DNA: TGTGCCAGCAGTTACTCACAGGAATTGACCTACGAGCAGTACTTC. Amino acids: CASSYSQELTYEQYF.

The chain combines TRBV27 with TRBJ1-5, with unresolved D. The CDR3 length is 15 residues. V lost 0 bases, J lost 5 bases, and 11 bases lay in between. CDR1 MNHEY and CDR2 SMNVEV come from the germline V gene (reference sequence). The CDR3: CASSLSGRRDQPQHF. Written as DNA, the CDR3 is TGTGCCAGCAGTTTATCCGGCAGGAGGGATCAGCCCCAGCATTTT.

The V call is TRBV6-6, the J call TRBJ1-6; tentatively, D is TRBD1 (6 bases). CDR3 size: 13 residues. Germline values: CDR1 MNHNY, CDR2 SVGAGI (reference sequence). V gave up 6 bases and J gave up 8 bases, with 11 bases separating them. The CDR3 loop reads CASSDPGDSPLHF. CDR3 in DNA: TGTGCCAGCAGCGACCCAGGGGATTCACCCCTCCACTTT.

V gene TRBV7-2 combines with J gene TRBJ2-3; maybe TRBD2 (7 bases). The CDR3 has 14 amino acids. V lost 2 bases, J lost 4 bases, and 10 bases lay in between. Per germline, CDR1 SGHTA and CDR2 FQGNSA. The chain's CDR3 is CASSLRGAADTQYF. Here the CDR3 DNA reads TGTGCCAGCAGCTTACGGGGGGCGGCAGATACGCAGTATTTT.